This entry lists 31 T cell receptor beta chains sequenced from one sample in a study of cytomegalovirus exposure and HLA in healthy donors. Vbeta (60) and Jbeta (13) primers were used in the PCR. Profiled with immunoSEQ multiplex PCR; TCRdb holds only in-frame clones, not every one. The table shows approximately 200,000 clones, with less than 90% occurring only once. Sequencing input: PBMCs. The receptors were gathered from a boy aged 5-17 years in good health and CMV-seronegative.

The chain employs TRBV5-1 and TRBJ1-2; 7 bases agree with TRBD1. In germline, CDR1 is SGHRS, CDR2 YFSETQ. CDR3 length: 14 amino acids. Trimming cost V 5 bases and J 7 bases; bases outside gene matches: 11. CDR3 sequence reads: CASRPDRVRGGYTF. The DNA of the CDR3 is TGCGCCAGCAGACCCGACAGGGTAAGGGGTGGCTACACCTTC.

A single count supports this clone. The rearrangement joins TRBV5-3 to TRBJ1-2, with 12 bases identical to TRBD1. TRBV5-3 is an ORF, and what it does is uncertain. With V trimmed by 5 bases and J by 3 bases, 8 bases remained unmatched. CDR3 size: 16 residues. The CDR3 DNA reads as TGTGCCAGAAGAGCCTCCGGGACAGGGGGCGACTATGGCTACACCTTC. Translation: CARRASGTGGDYGYTF.

This clone was seen once. This chain joins TRBV9 and TRBJ1-2; TRBD1 agrees at 7 bases. V trimming: 4 bases; J trimming: 4 bases; junction bases outside the gene matches: 4. This CDR3 has 13 residues. Germline V CDR1 and CDR2: SGDLS, YYNGEE. CDR3 region: CASSPGTVYGYTF. The CDR3 coding sequence is TGTGCCAGCAGCCCCGGGACAGTCTATGGCTACACCTTC. Drawing the rest from reference TRBV9 and TRBJ1-2, the complete variable domain is DSGVTQTPKHLITATGQRVTLRCSPRSGDLSVYWYQQSLDQGLQFLIQYYNGEERAKGNILERFSAQQFPDLHSELNLSSLELGDSALYFCASSPGTVYGYTFGSGTRLTVV.

The chain carries TRBV7-8 and TRBJ1-6; D gene uncertain. Trimming removed 0 bases at V and 8 bases at J, with 5 bases between. Germline V gene data show CDR1 as SGHVS and CDR2 as FQNEAQ. The CDR3 has 13 residues. Written as DNA, the CDR3 is TGTGCCAGCAGCTTAGCGGCTTATTCACCCCTCCACTTT. This gives the protein CASSLAAYSPLHF.

This clone was recorded once. V is TRBV19 and J is TRBJ1-5, with 9 nucleotides matching TRBD1. Germline V gives CDR1 LNHDA, CDR2 SQIVND (reference sequence). Unmatched junction bases numbered 8, after V lost 4 bases and J lost 4 bases. The CDR3 is 16 residues long. CDR3 in amino acids: CASSTRTGQGNQPQHF. CDR3 sequence (DNA): TGTGCCAGTAGTACGCGGACGGGACAGGGAAATCAGCCCCAGCATTTT.

The V call is TRBV30, the J call TRBJ2-2, with D possibly TRBD2 on 6 matching bases. V dropped 8 bases and J dropped 0 bases, with 16 bases sitting between them. The CDR3 totals 15 residues. The germline V gene encodes CDR1 GTSNPN and CDR2 SVGIG (reference sequence). As DNA, the CDR3 is TGTGCCCGCCGGCCCGGAGGGCCGAACACCGGGGAGCTGTTTTTT. As protein: CARRPGGPNTGELFF.

As to this clone: Other DNA sequences in the same sample also yield this CDR3. The rearrangement uses TRBV9 and TRBJ1-1, with 7 nucleotides matching TRBD1. The J segment lost 4 bases and the V segment lost 3 bases, leaving 6 bases of the junction unmatched. Germline CDR1 is SGDLS and CDR2 is YYNGEE. The CDR3 is 14 amino acids. CDR3 loop: CASSEGARFTEAFF. The CDR3 coding sequence is TGTGCCAGCAGCGAGGGGGCAAGGTTCACTGAAGCTTTCTTT.

This sequence joins TRBV27 and TRBJ2-1; 10 nucleotides line up with TRBD1. This CDR3 comprises 16 residues. CDR1 is MNHEY and CDR2 is SMNVEV in the germline V gene (reference sequence). The V and J ends lost 3 bases and 7 bases, in that order; junction bases with no gene match: 9. The CDR3: CASSFTGTGVLNEQFF. DNA of the CDR3: TGTGCCAGCAGTTTTACGGGGACAGGGGTGCTAAATGAGCAGTTCTTC.

Comment on this clone: No DNA is shown, since the ends of the CDR3 on it are uncertain; the CDR3 is the one TCRdb lists. V usage is TRBV9 and J usage is TRBJ1-1; the table assigns TRBD1, which was not confirmed against the DNA. From germline, CDR1 is SGDLS and CDR2 YYNGEE. The CDR3 is 12 amino acids long, termini counted. CDR3 residues: CASSVGQGASFF.

The V gene is TRBV10-3, the J gene TRBJ1-5, with D unclear. This CDR3 spans 13 amino acids. Trimming left V 4 bases short and J 4 bases short, with 8 bases between. Germline assignment: CDR1 ENHRY and CDR2 SYGVKD. The CDR3 DNA follows: TGTGCCATCAGTGCTCGCGGAAATCAGCCCCAGCATTTT. Translation: CAISARGNQPQHF.

The CDR3 here is CASSDVPYEQYF. DNA of the CDR3: TGTGCCAGCAGTGACGTTCCCTACGAGCAGTACTTC. The chain combines TRBV6-1 with TRBJ2-7, with no clear D. The CDR3 spans 12 residues. Germline V gene data show CDR1 as MNHNS and CDR2 as SASEGT. V was trimmed by 3 bases and J by 2 bases, leaving 5 bases between them.

The V call is TRBV7-9, the J call TRBJ1-2; 9 bases fit TRBD1. Trimming removed 3 bases from V and 1 base from J; junction bases left unmatched: 6. Germline V lookup: CDR1 SEHNR, CDR2 FQNEAQ (reference sequence). This CDR3 spans 16 amino acids. The CDR3 bases are TGTGCCAGCAGCTTCGGACAGGGGTGGAATAACTATGGCTACACCTTC. Protein product: CASSFGQGWNNYGYTF.

The rearrangement links TRBV4-3 to TRBJ1-2, with D unclear. The CDR3 totals 15 residues. Germline V gene data show CDR1 as LGHNA and CDR2 as YSLEER. V was clipped by 0 bases and J by 5 bases, with 13 bases between them. The CDR3 DNA reads as TGCGCCAGCAGCCAAGATTGGGATCGGGGATATGGCTACACCTTC. Amino acid sequence: CASSQDWDRGYGYTF.

The V gene is TRBV11-2, the J gene TRBJ1-4; perhaps TRBD1 as D (5 bases). This CDR3 region has 16 residues. CDR1 and CDR2 (germline): SGHAT, FQNNGV. V was pared by 2 bases and J by 3 bases, with 13 bases between. The CDR3 DNA reads TGTGCCAGCAGCTTAATGGCAGGGAGGTCTAATGAAAAACTGTTTTTT. This sequence encodes CASSLMAGRSNEKLFF.

The V and J genes are TRBV5-1 and TRBJ2-3; 10 positions match TRBD2. Trimming at V came to 0 bases and at J to 2 bases, leaving 9 bases not matched to a gene. CDR1 and CDR2 from the germline V gene are SGHRS and YFSETQ. The CDR3 runs to 18 residues. CDR3 bases: TGCGCCAGCAGCTTGGAACTAGCGGGATCGGTACTCACAGATACGCAGTATTTT. This sequence encodes CASSLELAGSVLTDTQYF. Full variable domain (remainder filled in from reference TRBV5-1 and TRBJ2-3): KAGVTQTPRYLIKTRGQQVTLSCSPISGHRSVSWYQQTPGQGLQFLFEYFSETQRNKGNFPGRFSGRQFSNSRSEMNVSTLELGDSALYLCASSLELAGSVLTDTQYFGPGTRLTVL.

This clone was picked up a small number of times. The V call is TRBV5-5, the J call TRBJ2-7, with D perhaps TRBD1 (5 bases). With 1 base removed from V and 2 bases from J, the gap between germline ends came to 13 bases. This CDR3 has 15 amino acids. Germline V CDR1 and CDR2: SGHKS, YYEKEE (reference sequence). The CDR3 region has the DNA TGTGCCAGCAGCTTGATCCCAGGGAATCCCTACGAGCAGTACTTC. Amino acid sequence: CASSLIPGNPYEQYF.

The chain has TRBV9 and TRBJ2-3; D gene ambiguous. The germline gives CDR1 SGDLS, CDR2 YYNGEE. Trimming took off 0 bases at V and 2 bases at J, with 4 bases between the two ends. The CDR3 spans 13 residues. CDR3 sequence: CASSVVHTDTQYF. The CDR3 DNA reads as TGTGCCAGCAGCGTAGTCCACACAGATACGCAGTATTTT.

V and J are TRBV27 and TRBJ2-5; 9 bases map to TRBD1. Looked up from germline, CDR1 is MNHEY and CDR2 is SMNVEV (reference sequence). J lost 4 bases, V lost 4 bases, and 7 bases had no gene match. There are 15 residues in the CDR3. CDR3 protein: CASSYRGQLGETQYF. The CDR3, as DNA: TGTGCCAGCAGTTACAGGGGGCAGTTGGGAGAGACCCAGTACTTC.

The chain combines TRBV5-6 with TRBJ2-5; tentatively, D is TRBD2 (6 bases). CDR1 and CDR2 (germline): SGHDT, YYEEEE. V was cut by 0 bases and J by 4 bases, with 10 bases left in between. This CDR3 has 14 residues. The DNA of the CDR3 is TGTGCCAGCAGCTTGGGCCTAGCGTCAGAGACCCAGTACTTC. It is translated as CASSLGLASETQYF.

The genes are TRBV6-6 and TRBJ2-2; D perhaps matches TRBD1 (6 bases). Per germline, CDR1 MNHNY and CDR2 SVGAGI (reference sequence). This CDR3 region has 13 residues. Trimming removed 5 bases from V and 4 bases from J, with 8 bases in between. CDR3 in amino acids: CASSTRGTGELFF. In DNA, the CDR3 is TGTGCCAGCAGTACCAGGGGCACCGGGGAGCTGTTTTTT.

The chain joins TRBV29-1 to TRBJ2-3, with 7 bases that match TRBD2. The CDR3 is made up of 14 amino acids. After removal of 6 bases from V and 5 bases from J, the junction contained 11 bases not matched to a gene. CDR1 and CDR2 (germline): SQVTM, ANQGSEA. The DNA of the CDR3 is TGCAGCGTCGTGGAGGGAGGGCCGGGAGATACGCAGTATTTT. Residues: CSVVEGGPGDTQYF.

This chain links TRBV28 with TRBJ2-2, with D possibly TRBD1 on 5 matching bases. Deletions cut 3 bases from V and 0 bases from J, with 5 bases between. Germline values: CDR1 MDHEN, CDR2 SYDVKM. This CDR3 comprises 14 residues. This chain's CDR3 is CASSFRANTGELFF. The DNA of the CDR3 is TGTGCCAGCAGTTTCAGGGCGAACACCGGGGAGCTGTTTTTT.

V and J are TRBV11-2 and TRBJ1-5, with D possibly matching TRBD1 (6 bases). The CDR3 contains 13 residues. Trimming took 4 bases from V and 5 from J, leaving 9 bases between them. CDR1 and CDR2 (germline): SGHAT, FQNNGV. CDR3: CASSYRAHQPQHF. Here the CDR3 DNA reads TGTGCCAGCAGCTACAGGGCGCATCAGCCCCAGCATTTT.

This clone was detected once. This rearrangement joins TRBV7-8 to TRBJ2-1, with a tentative D call TRBD1 (5 bases). There are 15 residues in the CDR3. V lost 5 bases and J lost 2, with 13 bases in between. Germline V gene data show CDR1 as SGHVS and CDR2 as FQNEAQ. CDR3 amino acids: CASSTREGPYNEQFF. The CDR3 region has the DNA TGTGCCAGCAGCACCAGGGAAGGTCCCTACAATGAGCAGTTCTTC.

This chain joins TRBV4-1 and TRBJ1-3; D not certain. Germline CDR1 is MGHRA and CDR2 is YSYEKL. V dropped 6 bases and J dropped 0 bases, with 15 bases sitting between them. CDR3 length: 16 residues. The DNA for the CDR3 is TGCGCCAGCAGGGGCTTCCACGTTAACTCTGGAAACACCATATATTTT. The encoded protein is CASRGFHVNSGNTIYF.

The genes are TRBV19 and TRBJ1-6, with 11 bases lining up with TRBD1. The CDR3 is 13 amino acids. The ends lost 9 bases at V and 8 bases at J; junction bases unmatched: 3. CDR1 is LNHDA, CDR2 SQIVND, per germline (reference sequence). The CDR3 is CASLGQGDSPLHF. The CDR3 DNA reads TGTGCCAGCCTGGGACAGGGGGATTCACCCCTCCACTTT.

The chain uses TRBV7-6 and TRBJ2-7; D is perhaps TRBD1 (6 bases). The CDR3 is made up of 15 amino acids. The germline V gene has CDR1 SGHVS and CDR2 FNYEAQ. Deletions cut 1 base from V and 0 bases from J, with 10 bases between. Written as DNA, the CDR3 is TGTGCCAGCAGCTTAGAAGGGACACTCTCCTACGAGCAGTACTTC. As protein: CASSLEGTLSYEQYF.

CDR3 protein: CASSLASVTYEQYF. The CDR3 DNA is TGTGCCAGCAGCTTGGCTTCGGTGACCTACGAGCAGTACTTC. This rearrangement joins TRBV5-8 to TRBJ2-7; unclear D gene. Germline lookup yields CDR1 SGHTS and CDR2 YDEGEE. The CDR3 covers 14 residues. Trimming removed 0 bases from V and 2 bases from J, with 9 bases in between.

V usage is TRBV4-1 and J usage is TRBJ2-2, with D tentatively TRBD1 (6 bases). In germline, CDR1 is MGHRA, CDR2 YSYEKL. Between the trimmed V and J ends, which lost 8 bases and 7 bases, there was a span of 23 bases. This CDR3 region has 16 residues. DNA of the CDR3: TGCGCCAGCCGCGGACAGTCGGTCAGCATTGGCGGGGAGCTGTTTTTT. This sequence encodes CASRGQSVSIGGELFF.

The rearrangement links TRBV9 to TRBJ1-2, with 9 positions matching TRBD1. J was trimmed by 8 bases and V by 3 bases; bases with no gene match: 11. From germline, CDR1 is SGDLS and CDR2 YYNGEE. The CDR3 length is 15 residues. As DNA, the CDR3 is TGTGCCAGCAGCGCCTTGACAGGGGGAAAATGGGGCTACACCTTC. Amino acids: CASSALTGGKWGYTF.

V usage is TRBV6-1 and J usage is TRBJ1-1; D is unresolved. Trimming shortened V by 10 bases and J by 6 bases, and 15 bases separated the two germline ends. The germline gives CDR1 MNHNS, CDR2 SASEGT. CDR3 length: 12 amino acids. CDR3 amino acids: CAIKREGPEAFF. In DNA form, the CDR3 reads TGTGCCATAAAAAGAGAGGGCCCTGAAGCTTTCTTT.